The clone carrying this TCR beta chain was observed at least ten times. Patients with ophthalmopathy all had a Clinical Activity Score of at least 3, a NOSPECS grade of at least 4 and duration under 3 months. Orbital computed tomography, thyroid ultrasound, serum thyroxine and TRAb, and clinical symptoms together informed the diagnoses. From more than 8 ml of fresh peripheral blood, PBMCs were isolated. The source of the sample is a study of T cells in Graves' hyperthyroidism and ophthalmopathy. This CDR3 region has 16 residues. The V and J ends lost 6 bases and 3 bases, in that order; junction bases with no gene match: 10. TCR beta CDR3 regions were amplified from RNA transcripts. In the first-round RT-PCR of the TCR CDR3, the HTBI primer set was used. Each CDR3 protein gets one entry after TCRdb re-called the multiplex PCR reads with MiXCR. Among 300,000 to 500,000 distinct CDR3 sequences listed, over 12% were seen once.

The TCR was taken from a middle-aged man with Graves' ophthalmopathy. J is TRBJ2-1 and V is TRBV12-3 or TRBV12-4; the match to TRBD2 covers 8 bases. The sample taken for sequencing was blood. CDR3: CASRPMGGRSYNEQFF. CDR3 nucleotide sequence: TGTGCCAGCAGGCCGATGGGCGGGAGGAGCTACAATGAGCAGTTCTTC.